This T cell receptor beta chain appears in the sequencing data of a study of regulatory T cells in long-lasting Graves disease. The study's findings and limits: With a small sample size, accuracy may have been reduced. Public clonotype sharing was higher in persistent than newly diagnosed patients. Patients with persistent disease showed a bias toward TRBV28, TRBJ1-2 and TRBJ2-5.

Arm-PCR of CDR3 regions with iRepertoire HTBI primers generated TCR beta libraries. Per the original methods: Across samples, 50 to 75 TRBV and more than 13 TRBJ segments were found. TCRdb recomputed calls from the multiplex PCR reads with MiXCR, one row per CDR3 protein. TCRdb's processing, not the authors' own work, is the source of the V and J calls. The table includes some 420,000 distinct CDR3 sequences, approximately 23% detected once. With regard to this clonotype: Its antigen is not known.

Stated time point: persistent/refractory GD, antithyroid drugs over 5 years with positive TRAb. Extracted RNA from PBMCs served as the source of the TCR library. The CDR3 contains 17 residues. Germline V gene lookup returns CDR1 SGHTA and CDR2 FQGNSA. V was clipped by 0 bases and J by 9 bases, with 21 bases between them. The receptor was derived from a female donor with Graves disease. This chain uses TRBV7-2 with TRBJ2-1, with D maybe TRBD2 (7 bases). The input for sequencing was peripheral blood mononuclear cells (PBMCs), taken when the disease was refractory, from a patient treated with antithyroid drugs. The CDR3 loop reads CASSLAPPGRGAGEQFF. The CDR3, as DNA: TGTGCCAGCAGCTTAGCGCCACCGGGACGGGGGGCAGGTGAGCAGTTCTTC.